This TCR beta chain was captured by sequencing in a study of PD-1 blockade in classical Hodgkin lymphoma. Whole-study results and caveats: Diversity similar to that of newly diagnosed patients was seen at baseline in complete responders. Relapsed/refractory patients reportedly had the lowest baseline TCR diversity, below newly diagnosed patients, who were below healthy donors. Significant TCR diversity gains by C4D1 occurred in CD4+ but not CD8+ cells.

Germline CDR1 SGHTA, CDR2 FQGTGA. The ends were cut back, 5 bases at V and 5 bases at J, with 9 bases in the middle. The CDR3 runs to 13 residues. On this clone itself: Its cognate antigen is unknown.

The data were produced by immunoSEQ multiplex PCR, yet TCRdb's version contains in-frame clones alone and is incomplete. The sample includes some 60,000 clones, 75% to 90% of them seen just once. Every one of the patients relapsed after autologous stem cell transplantation (brentuximab vedotin exposure was variable). Classifying best responses yielded complete response, partial response or progressive disease. This rearrangement joins TRBV7-3 to TRBJ2-2; tentative D call: TRBD1 (6 bases). The origin of this receptor is a human donor with classical Hodgkin lymphoma. The material sequenced was peripheral blood mononuclear cells (PBMCs), taken at baseline. The CDR3 region is CASSLGGTGELFF. As DNA, the CDR3 is TGTGCCAGCAGCCTAGGGGGAACCGGGGAGCTGTTTTTT.